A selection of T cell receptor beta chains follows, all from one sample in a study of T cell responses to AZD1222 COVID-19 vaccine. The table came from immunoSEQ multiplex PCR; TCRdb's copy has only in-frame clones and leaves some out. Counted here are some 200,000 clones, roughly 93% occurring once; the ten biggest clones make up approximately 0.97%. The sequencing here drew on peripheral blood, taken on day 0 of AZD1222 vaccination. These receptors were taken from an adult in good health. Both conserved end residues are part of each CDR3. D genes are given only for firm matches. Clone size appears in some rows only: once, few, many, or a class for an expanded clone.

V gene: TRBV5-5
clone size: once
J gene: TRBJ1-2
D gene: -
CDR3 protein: CASSLIPHGTRVDGYTF
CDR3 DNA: TGTGCCAGCAGCTTGATTCCGCATGGGACGCGGGTTGATGGCTACACCTTC

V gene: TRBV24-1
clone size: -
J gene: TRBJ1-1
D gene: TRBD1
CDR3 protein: CATSVDRGEEATEAFF
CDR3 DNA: TGTGCCACCAGTGTGGACAGGGGAGAGGAGGCCACTGAAGCTTTCTTT

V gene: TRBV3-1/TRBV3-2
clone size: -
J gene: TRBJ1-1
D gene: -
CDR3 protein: CASSQFGEAFF
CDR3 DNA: TGTGCCAGCAGCCAGTTCGGGGAAGCTTTCTTT

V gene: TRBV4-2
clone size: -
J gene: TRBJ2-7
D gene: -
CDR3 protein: CASSQGTSIPYEQYF
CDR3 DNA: TGTGCCAGCAGCCAAGGGACATCGATTCCCTACGAGCAGTACTTC

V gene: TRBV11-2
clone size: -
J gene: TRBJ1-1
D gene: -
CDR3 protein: CASSLVFGGHTEAFF
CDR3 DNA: TGTGCCAGCAGCTTAGTCTTCGGGGGGCACACTGAAGCTTTCTTT

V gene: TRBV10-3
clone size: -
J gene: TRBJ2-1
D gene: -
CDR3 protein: CAISEVDGSSYNEQFF
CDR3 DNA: TGTGCCATCAGTGAAGTGGACGGAAGCTCCTACAATGAGCAGTTCTTC

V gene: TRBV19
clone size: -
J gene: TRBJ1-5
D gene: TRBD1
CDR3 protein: CASSVRPTGRSNQPQHF
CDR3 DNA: TGTGCCAGTAGTGTACGACCGACAGGGAGGAGCAATCAGCCCCAGCATTTT

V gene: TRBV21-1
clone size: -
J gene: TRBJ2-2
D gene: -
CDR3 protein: CASSPSEGDRNTGELFF
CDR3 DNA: TGTGCCAGCAGCCCTTCCGAGGGAGACAGGAACACCGGGGAGCTGTTTTTT

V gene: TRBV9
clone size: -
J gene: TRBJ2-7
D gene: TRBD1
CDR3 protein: CASSVATGGYEQYF
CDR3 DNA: TGTGCCAGCAGCGTAGCGACAGGGGGATACGAGCAGTACTTC

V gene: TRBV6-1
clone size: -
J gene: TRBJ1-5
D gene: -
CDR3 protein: CASSESTGLPLHF
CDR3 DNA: TGTGCCAGCAGTGAAAGTACCGGGCTACCTTTGCATTTT